The rows below give T cell receptor beta chains drawn from one sample of a study of blood T cell repertoires in COVID-19. Profiling relied on immunoSEQ multiplex PCR, and the TCRdb table lists in-frame clones only, not all of them. The sample holds some 60,000 clones, about 81% seen once. Sequencing was done on a sample of peripheral blood. The source of these receptors is a human donor in a cohort sampled during active COVID-19. The CDR3 runs from the conserved cysteine through the conserved F or W. The order of the fields is V gene, clone size, D gene, J gene, CDR3 DNA, CDR3 protein. D genes are given only for firm matches. Not all rows give a size; the values are once, few, many and, for expanded clones, a class.

v_gene: TRBV11-2
abundance: -
d_gene: TRBD1
j_gene: TRBJ2-7
CDR3nt: TGTGCCAGCAGCTTAGACCGGGACAGGGGCTACGAGCAGTACTTC
CDR3aa: CASSLDRDRGYEQYF

v_gene: TRBV19
abundance: -
d_gene: -
j_gene: TRBJ1-5
CDR3nt: TGTGCCAGTAGTATAACAGGCCTTGATCAGCCCCAGCATTTT
CDR3aa: CASSITGLDQPQHF

v_gene: TRBV3-1/TRBV3-2
abundance: -
d_gene: TRBD1
j_gene: TRBJ2-7
CDR3nt: TGTGCCAGCAGCCAGGCACCGGGACAGGGGACCTACGAGCAGTACTTC
CDR3aa: CASSQAPGQGTYEQYF

v_gene: TRBV11-2
abundance: -
d_gene: -
j_gene: TRBJ1-4
CDR3nt: TGTGCCAGCAGCTTAGGACACCACAATGAAAAACTGTTTTTT
CDR3aa: CASSLGHHNEKLFF

v_gene: TRBV5-1
abundance: -
d_gene: -
j_gene: TRBJ2-6
CDR3nt: TGCGCCAGCAGCTTCAGCTCTGGGGCCAACGTCCTGACTTTC
CDR3aa: CASSFSSGANVLTF

v_gene: TRBV5-1
abundance: -
d_gene: -
j_gene: TRBJ2-5
CDR3nt: TGCGCCAGCAGCTTGGTAGGCGGCCAAGAGACCCAGTACTTC
CDR3aa: CASSLVGGQETQYF

v_gene: TRBV11-3
abundance: once
d_gene: -
j_gene: TRBJ2-6
CDR3nt: TGTGCCAACAAGAGATTGGACATAATCTCTGGGGCCAACGTCCTGACTTTC
CDR3aa: CANKRLDIISGANVLTF

v_gene: TRBV2
abundance: few
d_gene: TRBD1
j_gene: TRBJ1-6
CDR3nt: TGTGCCAGCAGCATTACAGGGGGAAATTCACCCCTCCACTTT
CDR3aa: CASSITGGNSPLHF

v_gene: TRBV6-5
abundance: -
d_gene: -
j_gene: TRBJ1-1
CDR3nt: TGTGCCAGCAGTTACTCGAAGACAGGCTTGAACACTGAAGCTTTCTTT
CDR3aa: CASSYSKTGLNTEAFF

v_gene: TRBV7-2
abundance: -
d_gene: -
j_gene: TRBJ1-2
CDR3nt: TGTGCCAGCAGCTTAGGGTCAGTCACTAACTATGGCTACACCTTC
CDR3aa: CASSLGSVTNYGYTF

v_gene: TRBV11-1
abundance: -
d_gene: TRBD1
j_gene: TRBJ2-7
CDR3nt: TGTGCCAGCAGCTCAAGCCGGGACAGGGCTTACGAGCAGTACTTC
CDR3aa: CASSSSRDRAYEQYF

v_gene: TRBV12-3/TRBV12-4
abundance: -
d_gene: TRBD1
j_gene: TRBJ2-1
CDR3nt: TGTGCCAGCATTAAGGGGGCGTACAATGAGCAGTTCTTC
CDR3aa: CASIKGAYNEQFF

v_gene: TRBV28
abundance: once
d_gene: TRBD1
j_gene: TRBJ1-6
CDR3nt: TGTGCCAGCAGTCCAGCTCAGGGGGCTAGTAATTCACCCCTCCACTTT
CDR3aa: CASSPAQGASNSPLHF

v_gene: TRBV18
abundance: -
d_gene: -
j_gene: TRBJ1-1
CDR3nt: TGTGCCAGCTCAGGGCAGGGGAACACTGAAGCTTTCTTT
CDR3aa: CASSGQGNTEAFF

v_gene: TRBV4-2
abundance: once
d_gene: -
j_gene: TRBJ2-3
CDR3nt: TGTGCCAGCAGCCAAACAACGACAGATACGCAGTATTTT
CDR3aa: CASSQTTTDTQYF

v_gene: TRBV24-1
abundance: few
d_gene: TRBD1
j_gene: TRBJ1-2
CDR3nt: TGTGCCACCAGCGTAGAGGGGGCAAAGGAGGGCTACACCTTC
CDR3aa: CATSVEGAKEGYTF

v_gene: TRBV6-7
abundance: -
d_gene: -
j_gene: TRBJ1-5
CDR3nt: TGTGCCAGCAGTTACTCGCCCAGGTACATACCTAATCAGCCCCAGCATTTT
CDR3aa: CASSYSPRYIPNQPQHF

v_gene: TRBV7-8
abundance: -
d_gene: TRBD1
j_gene: TRBJ2-3
CDR3nt: TGTGCCAGTACTTATAACGGACAGGCAAGGGATACGCAGTATTTT
CDR3aa: CASTYNGQARDTQYF

v_gene: TRBV5-1
abundance: -
d_gene: -
j_gene: TRBJ1-1
CDR3nt: TGCGCCAGCAGCTTACCGGGACTGAGGAACACTGAAGCTTTCTTT
CDR3aa: CASSLPGLRNTEAFF

v_gene: TRBV5-1
abundance: -
d_gene: TRBD1
j_gene: TRBJ1-2
CDR3nt: TGCGCCAGCAGCTTGGCTGGGCCGGTTGACAGGGACAGGAGTGGCTACACCTTC
CDR3aa: CASSLAGPVDRDRSGYTF

v_gene: TRBV3-1/TRBV3-2
abundance: once
d_gene: -
j_gene: TRBJ1-1
CDR3nt: TGTGCCAGTACGTGGAGGGCGGGGAGCACTGAAGCTTTCTTT
CDR3aa: CASTWRAGSTEAFF

v_gene: TRBV6-1
abundance: -
d_gene: TRBD1
j_gene: TRBJ1-4
CDR3nt: TGTGCCAGCAGTGACAGGGGGGCTAATGAAAAACTGTTTTTT
CDR3aa: CASSDRGANEKLFF

v_gene: TRBV15
abundance: -
d_gene: -
j_gene: TRBJ1-3
CDR3nt: TGTGCCACCAGCAGAGATTCGGGGGGCTCTGGAAACACCATATATTTT
CDR3aa: CATSRDSGGSGNTIYF

v_gene: TRBV10-3
abundance: -
d_gene: -
j_gene: TRBJ2-1
CDR3nt: TGTGCCATCAGTGAGTTAGAGCGTGAGCAGTTCTTC
CDR3aa: CAISELEREQFF

v_gene: TRBV7-8
abundance: -
d_gene: -
j_gene: TRBJ1-1
CDR3nt: TGTGCCAGCAGCTTAGAAGGGGGTACTGAAGCTTTCTTT
CDR3aa: CASSLEGGTEAFF

v_gene: TRBV5-1
abundance: many
d_gene: TRBD1
j_gene: TRBJ2-7
CDR3nt: TGCGCCAGCAGCTCCTCGGGACAGGGCTACGAGCAGTACTTC
CDR3aa: CASSSSGQGYEQYF

v_gene: TRBV27
abundance: once
d_gene: TRBD2
j_gene: TRBJ2-5
CDR3nt: TGTGCCACTTCCCCGGGGGGGGGACAAGAGACCCAGTACTTC
CDR3aa: CATSPGGGQETQYF

v_gene: TRBV29-1
abundance: -
d_gene: TRBD1
j_gene: TRBJ1-2
CDR3nt: TGCAGCGAAGGAACCTGGACAGGGTTTAACTATGGCTACACCTTC
CDR3aa: CSEGTWTGFNYGYTF

v_gene: TRBV2
abundance: -
d_gene: TRBD1
j_gene: TRBJ2-7
CDR3nt: TGTGCCAGCACTGAATCCCTAGGGACAGAGTCCTACGAGCAGTACTTC
CDR3aa: CASTESLGTESYEQYF

v_gene: TRBV3-1/TRBV3-2
abundance: -
d_gene: TRBD1
j_gene: TRBJ1-5
CDR3nt: TGTGCCAGCAGCCAAGGCGGACAGGGTGTCAATCAGCCCCAGCATTTT
CDR3aa: CASSQGGQGVNQPQHF

v_gene: TRBV19
abundance: -
d_gene: -
j_gene: TRBJ1-2
CDR3nt: TGTGCCAGTAGTATCTCTGGGACTTCGTATGGCTACACCTTC
CDR3aa: CASSISGTSYGYTF

v_gene: TRBV28
abundance: once
d_gene: -
j_gene: TRBJ2-3
CDR3nt: TGTGCCAGCAGCCTTCGACCCGGGGTAACTAGCACAGATACGCAGTATTTT
CDR3aa: CASSLRPGVTSTDTQYF

v_gene: TRBV20-1
abundance: -
d_gene: TRBD1
j_gene: TRBJ1-6
CDR3nt: TGCAGTGCGACAGACAGGGCCCTTCTCCACTTT
CDR3aa: CSATDRALLHF

v_gene: TRBV5-8
abundance: -
d_gene: -
j_gene: TRBJ2-1
CDR3nt: TGTGCCAGCAGCTCCACAGGGTTCGTTTACAATGAGCAGTTCTTC
CDR3aa: CASSSTGFVYNEQFF

v_gene: TRBV12-3/TRBV12-4
abundance: -
d_gene: -
j_gene: TRBJ1-4
CDR3nt: TGTGCCAGCAGTTTCGGGATAGATGAAAAACTGTTTTTT
CDR3aa: CASSFGIDEKLFF

v_gene: TRBV3-1/TRBV3-2
abundance: -
d_gene: -
j_gene: TRBJ2-5
CDR3nt: TGTGCCAGCAGCCCTCCTCGGGAGACCCAGTACTTC
CDR3aa: CASSPPRETQYF

v_gene: TRBV5-1
abundance: -
d_gene: TRBD1
j_gene: TRBJ2-1
CDR3nt: TGCGCCAGCAGCTTGGGAAGGACAGGGGGAGGTTCCTACAATGAGCAGTTCTTC
CDR3aa: CASSLGRTGGGSYNEQFF

v_gene: TRBV29-1
abundance: -
d_gene: TRBD1
j_gene: TRBJ2-7
CDR3nt: TGCAGCGTTGGGAGGCCGACAGGGGTCTCCTACGAGCAGTACTTC
CDR3aa: CSVGRPTGVSYEQYF

v_gene: TRBV19
abundance: -
d_gene: -
j_gene: TRBJ2-3
CDR3nt: TGTGCCAGTAGGCCAACTAGCACAGATACGCAGTATTTT
CDR3aa: CASRPTSTDTQYF

v_gene: TRBV10-3
abundance: -
d_gene: -
j_gene: TRBJ1-4
CDR3nt: TGTGCCATCAGTGAGTCGGGCGGGCTTGTTAATGAAAAACTGTTTTTT
CDR3aa: CAISESGGLVNEKLFF